The clone carrying this T cell receptor (beta chain) was counted a few times. Antigen: not known. Extracted total RNA amounted to at least 5.5 micrograms for each sample. The data belong to a study of blood T cells in healthy people across ages. The wider study: In model experiments, template switching was able to capture about one barcoded beta molecule for every two T cells that were present. Regarding the study as a whole: Researchers judged that diversity estimates from one million T cells fell short of true values.

The V end lost 5 bases, the J end lost 2 bases, and 15 bases lay between the germline ends. This CDR3 is built from 15 residues. PCR was performed a second time for about 6 to 12 cycles using a sample-barcoded 5' primer and a J-beta primer mix. All cDNA molecules were each tagged by a template-switch adaptor with 12 random nucleotides. MiXCR, run by TCRdb on the 5' RACE reads, gives a single entry per CDR3 protein. Of approximately 940,000 distinct CDR3 sequences in the sample, around 49% were seen once. The sample comprised blood. The chain employs TRBV12-3 or TRBV12-4 and TRBJ1-2; D is possibly TRBD1 (5 bases). The receptor's source is a man younger than 45 in good health. The DNA of the CDR3 is TGTGCCAGCAGTACCCGGGAAGGGGTAAACTATGGCTACACCTTC. Its translation: CASSTREGVNYGYTF.